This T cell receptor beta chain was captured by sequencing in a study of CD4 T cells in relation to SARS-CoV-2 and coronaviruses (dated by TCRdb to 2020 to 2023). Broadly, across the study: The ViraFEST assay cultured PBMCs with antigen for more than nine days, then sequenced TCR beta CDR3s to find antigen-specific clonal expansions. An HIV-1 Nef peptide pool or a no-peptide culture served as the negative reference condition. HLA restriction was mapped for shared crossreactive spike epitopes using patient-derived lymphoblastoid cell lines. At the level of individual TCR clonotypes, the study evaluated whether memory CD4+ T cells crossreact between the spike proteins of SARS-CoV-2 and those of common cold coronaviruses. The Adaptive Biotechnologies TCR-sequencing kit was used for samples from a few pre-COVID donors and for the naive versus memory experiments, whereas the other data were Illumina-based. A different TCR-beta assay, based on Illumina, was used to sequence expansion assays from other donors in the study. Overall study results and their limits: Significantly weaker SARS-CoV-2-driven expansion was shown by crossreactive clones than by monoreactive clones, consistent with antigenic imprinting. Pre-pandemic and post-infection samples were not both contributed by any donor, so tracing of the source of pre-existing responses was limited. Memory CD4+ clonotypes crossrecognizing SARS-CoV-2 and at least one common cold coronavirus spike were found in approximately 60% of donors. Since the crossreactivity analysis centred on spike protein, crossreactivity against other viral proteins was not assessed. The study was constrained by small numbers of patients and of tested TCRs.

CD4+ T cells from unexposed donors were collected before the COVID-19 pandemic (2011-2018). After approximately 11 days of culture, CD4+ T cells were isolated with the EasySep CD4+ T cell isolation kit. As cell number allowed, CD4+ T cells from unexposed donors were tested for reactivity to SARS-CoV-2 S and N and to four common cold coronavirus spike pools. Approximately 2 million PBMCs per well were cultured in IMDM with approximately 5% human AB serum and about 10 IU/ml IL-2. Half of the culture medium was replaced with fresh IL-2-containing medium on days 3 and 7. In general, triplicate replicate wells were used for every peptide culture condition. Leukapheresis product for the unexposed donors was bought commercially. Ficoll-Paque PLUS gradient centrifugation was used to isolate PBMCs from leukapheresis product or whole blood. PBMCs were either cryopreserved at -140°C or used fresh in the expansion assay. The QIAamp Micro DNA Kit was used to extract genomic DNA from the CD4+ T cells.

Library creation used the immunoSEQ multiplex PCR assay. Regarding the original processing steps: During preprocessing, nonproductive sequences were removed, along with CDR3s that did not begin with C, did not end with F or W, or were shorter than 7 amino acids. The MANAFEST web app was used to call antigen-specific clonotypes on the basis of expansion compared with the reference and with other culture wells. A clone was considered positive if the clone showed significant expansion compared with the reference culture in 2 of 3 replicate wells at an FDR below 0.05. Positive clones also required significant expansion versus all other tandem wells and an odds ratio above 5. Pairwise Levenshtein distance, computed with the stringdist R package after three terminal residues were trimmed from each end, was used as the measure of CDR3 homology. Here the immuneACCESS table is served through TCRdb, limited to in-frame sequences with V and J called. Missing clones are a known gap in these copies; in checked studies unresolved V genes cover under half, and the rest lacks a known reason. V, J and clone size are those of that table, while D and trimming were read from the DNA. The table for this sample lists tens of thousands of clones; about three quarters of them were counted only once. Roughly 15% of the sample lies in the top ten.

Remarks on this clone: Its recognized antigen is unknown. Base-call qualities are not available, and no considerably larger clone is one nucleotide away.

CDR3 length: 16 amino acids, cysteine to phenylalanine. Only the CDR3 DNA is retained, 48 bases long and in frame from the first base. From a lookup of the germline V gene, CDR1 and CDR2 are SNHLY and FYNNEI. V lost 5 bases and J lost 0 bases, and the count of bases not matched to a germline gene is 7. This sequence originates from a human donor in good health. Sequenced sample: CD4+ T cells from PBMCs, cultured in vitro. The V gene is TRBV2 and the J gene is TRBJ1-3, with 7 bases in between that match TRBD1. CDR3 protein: CASSRDSSSSGNTIYF. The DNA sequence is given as TGTGCCAGCAGTAGGGACAGCAGCTCCTCTGGAAACACCATATATTTT.